This T cell receptor beta chain appears in the sequencing data of a study of human T cells and chemical hapten exposure. Study in general: Weekly diphenylcyclopropenone doses were given to patients' scalps across the roughly 24-week study. Alopecia areata, totalis or universalis affected patients who were mostly female.

The study's library attached unique molecular identifiers to single cDNA molecules. TCRdb fed the RACE reads into MiXCR, producing one record per CDR3 protein. This table has about 180,000 distinct CDR3 sequences, around 30% appearing once. Germline loops: CDR1 ENHRY, CDR2 SYGVKD. CDR3 length equals 13 residues. Trimming removed 11 bases from V and 2 bases from J; junction bases left unmatched: 6. The sample's time point: pre-sensitization, week 0. Treatment defined: therapeutic diphenylcyclopropenone sensitization with weekly scalp DPC. Extraction yielded total RNA from whole blood (unfractionated). Source: whole blood, taken in connection with sensitization to the hapten diphenylcyclopropenone (DPC). The clonotype originates from a woman in her thirties with alopecia areata. Some clones in this sample may be carry-over from other donors' samples. The chain joins TRBV10-3 to TRBJ2-3; TRBD1 agrees at 8 bases. The CDR3 coding sequence is TGTGCCTCCCGGACAGGGACCACAGATACGCAGTATTTT. This sequence encodes CASRTGTTDTQYF.